This T cell receptor beta chain was captured in a study of monozygotic twins with inflammatory bowel disease. Findings and limits, study-wide: Fewer clonotypes were shared with others by IBD patients than by healthy twins, especially with disease activity. Since immunosuppressive treatments differed, patient repertoires may have gained added variability.

Used for each TCR library was roughly 3,700 ng of total RNA. Following a re-call of the 5' RACE reads, TCRdb has one entry per CDR3 protein and lacks DNA. The sample has approximately 340,000 distinct CDR3 sequences, and its top ten clones hold around 2%. Worth noting for this clonotype: What it recognizes is unknown.

This TCR was sampled from a human donor with ulcerative colitis or Crohn's disease, or a healthy co-twin of an affected twin (not recorded which). Input material: blood.

CDR3 region: CASRSGPGNQPQHF. V usage is TRBV6-6 and J usage is TRBJ1-5. Germline V gives CDR1 MNHNY, CDR2 SVGAGI (reference sequence). The CDR3 extends over 14 amino acids.